Each of the 12 T cell receptor beta chains below was sequenced from the same sample in a study of blood T cell repertoires in COVID-19. Method: immunoSEQ multiplex PCR; TCRdb's copy keeps in-frame clones and lacks some. The data hold some 320,000 clones, with around 85% observed a single time. Sequencing was carried out using PBMCs or T cells enriched from blood (not recorded which). These receptors were obtained from a woman between 25 and 40 years old who had been exposed to COVID-19.

The chain is built from TRBV9 and TRBJ1-1, with TRBD1 matching 7 bases. Germline V lookup: CDR1 SGDLS, CDR2 YYNGEE. V gave up 4 bases and J gave up 4 bases; unmatched junction bases: 7. The CDR3 has 14 amino acids. The CDR3 loop reads CASSPEGGSTEAFF. CDR3 coding DNA: TGTGCCAGCAGCCCGGAAGGGGGCTCCACTGAAGCTTTCTTT.

This rearrangement joins TRBV28 to TRBJ2-7; maybe TRBD1 (6 bases). Trimming cost V 4 bases and J 5 bases, with 18 bases left between them. The V gene's germline CDR1 is MDHEN and CDR2 SYDVKM. The CDR3 covers 15 residues. CDR3 nucleotides: TGTGCCAGCAGTTCGGTGAGAGGGGGTCGCCACGAGCAGTACTTC. Its protein is CASSSVRGGRHEQYF.

This clone was picked up a small number of times. This sequence joins TRBV11-2 and TRBJ1-1; possible D gene TRBD1, 6 bases. The germline V and J ends were trimmed by 3 bases and 1 base, with 12 bases remaining between them. This CDR3 contains 15 residues. Looked up from germline, CDR1 is SGHAT and CDR2 is FQNNGV. DNA for the CDR3: TGTGCCAGCAGCTTTGACAGGATTCCGAACACTGAAGCTTTCTTT. Protein: CASSFDRIPNTEAFF.

This clone was recorded only once. The V and J genes are TRBV28 and TRBJ2-1; perhaps TRBD1 as D (5 bases). This CDR3 comprises 12 residues. V lost 6 bases, J lost 10 bases, and 13 bases lay in between. Germline V gene data show CDR1 as MDHEN and CDR2 as SYDVKM. The CDR3 here is CASRPRRGEQFF. The CDR3 region has the DNA TGTGCCAGCAGACCCCGAAGGGGAGAGCAGTTCTTC.

The chain joins TRBV10-3 to TRBJ2-3; the match to TRBD2 covers 9 bases. With V trimmed by 4 bases and J by 4 bases, 9 bases remained unmatched. CDR1 ENHRY and CDR2 SYGVKD come from the germline V gene. This CDR3 contains 16 residues. The chain's CDR3 is CAISGSASGKADTQYF. In nucleotides, the CDR3 is TGTGCCATCAGTGGGTCTGCTAGCGGGAAGGCAGATACGCAGTATTTT.

This clone was found a few times. The gene calls are TRBV4-1 and TRBJ1-2, with 9 bases lining up with TRBD1. The CDR3 is 16 residues long. The V and J ends lost 4 bases and 8 bases, in that order; junction bases with no gene match: 14. Germline assignment: CDR1 MGHRA and CDR2 YSYEKL. The CDR3: CASSPPLGQGNRGYTF. The CDR3 nucleotides read TGCGCCAGCAGCCCACCCCTGGGACAGGGTAATAGAGGCTACACCTTC.

The J gene is TRBJ2-2, the V gene TRBV5-1; 8 nucleotides match TRBD2. V dropped 0 bases and J dropped 5; count of bases not matched to a gene: 3. CDR3 length: 15 amino acids. The germline CDR1 and CDR2 sequences are SGHRS and YFSETQ. The CDR3 protein is CASSLGTSLTGELFF. The CDR3 DNA sequence: TGCGCCAGCAGCTTGGGGACTAGCCTTACCGGGGAGCTGTTTTTT.

This chain joins TRBV28 and TRBJ2-7; D is undetermined. CDR3 length equals 11 residues. CDR1 is MDHEN, CDR2 SYDVKM, per germline. V lost 5 bases and J 5 bases, leaving 7 bases between the germline ends. The CDR3 loop reads CASSLSDEQYF. The CDR3 DNA reads as TGTGCCAGCAGTCTCTCGGACGAGCAGTACTTC.

The genes are TRBV2 and TRBJ1-1; D not resolved. The germline V gene has CDR1 SNHLY and CDR2 FYNNEI. V shed 7 bases and J shed 3 bases, with 18 bases lying between them. This CDR3 comprises 15 residues. The CDR3 reads CASIGIALMDTEAFF. In nucleotides, the CDR3 is TGTGCCAGCATTGGAATAGCCCTCATGGACACTGAAGCTTTCTTT.

The chain couples TRBV30 to TRBJ1-4; D is uncertain. V was shortened by 0 bases and J by 0 bases, with 14 bases between the two germline ends. The CDR3 sequence is 17 residues long. Germline CDR1 is GTSNPN and CDR2 is SVGIG (reference sequence). CDR3 nucleotides: TGTGCCTGGAGTGTACGTGAATCGAGGGCAACTAATGAAAAACTGTTTTTT. Its translation: CAWSVRESRATNEKLFF. The variable domain in full, with the rest retrieved from reference TRBV30 and TRBJ1-4, is SQTIHQWPATLVQPVGSPLSLECTVEGTSNPNLYWYRQAAGRGLQLLFYSVGIGQISSEVPQNLSASRPQDRQFILSSKKLLLSDSGFYLCAWSVRESRATNEKLFFGSGTQLSVL.

The chain has TRBV28 and TRBJ1-5; D gene uncertain. The germline V gene has CDR1 MDHEN and CDR2 SYDVKM. This CDR3 region has 11 residues. The V and J ends lost 3 bases and 14 bases respectively, with 11 bases between them. The CDR3 reads CASSFNGRKHF. CDR3 sequence (DNA): TGTGCCAGCAGTTTTAACGGTCGAAAGCATTTT.

The chain recombines TRBV15 with TRBJ2-1, with a possible D match to TRBD2 (6 bases). Trimming removed 4 bases from V and 7 bases from J, with 14 bases in between. Germline CDR1 is LNHNV and CDR2 is YYDKDF (reference sequence). CDR3 length equals 14 residues. DNA of the CDR3: TGTGCCACCAGCACGGGGGAGTCAGTAAATGAGCAGTTCTTC. It encodes CATSTGESVNEQFF.